This is a list of T cell receptor beta chains from one sample in a study of Graves' ophthalmopathy and Graves' hyperthyroidism. TCRdb reanalysed the multiplex PCR reads using MiXCR and keeps one entry per CDR3 protein. The repertoire holds approximately 1.2 million distinct CDR3 sequences, with about two fifths as singletons. The sequencing sample was made of peripheral blood or thyroid tissue (not recorded which). These receptors were taken from an adult man with Graves' hyperthyroidism. Each CDR3 is given with its conserved first and last residue. Fields, in order: D gene, J gene, V gene, clone size, CDR3 DNA, CDR3 protein. A D gene is named only where the DNA matches it firmly. Clone size is shown for a subset of rows, as once, few, many or a class of expanded clone.

NA,TRBJ1-5,TRBV7-8,many,TGTGCCAGCAGCACACCGGGGGATAGCAATCAGCCCCAGCATTTT,CASSTPGDSNQPQHF
TRBD2,TRBJ2-7,TRBV5-1,NA,TGCGCCAGCAGCTTGGCCCTAGCGGGGGGTCTCTCCTACGAGCAGTACTTC,CASSLALAGGLSYEQYF
NA,TRBJ1-5,TRBV19,NA,TGTGCCACCAACCGGGGATATAGCAATCAGCCCCAGCATTTT,CATNRGYSNQPQHF
NA,TRBJ2-5,TRBV20-1,many,NA,CSAAARGGVEETQYF
NA,TRBJ2-5,TRBV12-3/TRBV12-4,many,TGTGCCAGCAGTCCCGCGCGGGCAGGACAAGAGACCCAGTACTTC,CASSPARAGQETQYF
NA,TRBJ2-5,TRBV7-8,many,TGTGCCAGCAGCCCCCACGGGCTCCAAGAGACCCAGTACTTC,CASSPHGLQETQYF
TRBD2,TRBJ2-5,TRBV6-2/TRBV6-3,NA,TGTGCCAGCAGTCCCCGAAGAGCGGGGGTCAAAGAGACCCAGTACTTC,CASSPRRAGVKETQYF
NA,TRBJ1-3,TRBV12-3/TRBV12-4,many,TGTGCCAGCAGTTTGAAACTCGACCGGCCCGTGCACACCATATATTTT,CASSLKLDRPVHTIYF
TRBD1,TRBJ2-5,TRBV20-1,many,TGCAGTGCTACCAGGACAGGGAATCAAGAGACCCAGTACTTC,CSATRTGNQETQYF
NA,TRBJ2-7,TRBV7-2,NA,TGTGCCAGCAGCATATACACCACCTCAAAGGGACTGAATGCCTACGAGCAGTACTTC,CASSIYTTSKGLNAYEQYF
NA,TRBJ2-7,TRBV12-3/TRBV12-4,once,TGTGCCAGCAGTTTTGTAAGGAAGGAGCAGTACTTC,CASSFVRKEQYF
NA,TRBJ1-2,TRBV7-9,NA,TGTGCCAGCAGCTTAGGGACGGAGCGAACTGCAAACTATGGCTACACCTTC,CASSLGTERTANYGYTF
TRBD1,TRBJ2-2,TRBV12-3/TRBV12-4,many,TGTGCCAGCAGTCGGACAGGGCCCACCGGGGAGCTGTTTTTT,CASSRTGPTGELFF
TRBD1,TRBJ1-4,TRBV27,many,TGTGCCAGCTCCGACAGGGATGAAAAACTGTTTTTT,CASSDRDEKLFF
NA,TRBJ1-5,TRBV15,many,TGTGCCACCAGCAGAATTAATCAGAACAATCAGCCCCAGCATTTT,CATSRINQNNQPQHF
NA,TRBJ1-2,TRBV3-1,NA,TGTGCCAGCAGCCAATCGAGGGGGGGCTACACCTTC,CASSQSRGGYTF
NA,TRBJ1-1,TRBV18,few,TGTGCCAGCTCACCACCAACCAGGTCAGAGGAAGCTTTCTTT,CASSPPTRSEEAFF
NA,TRBJ1-2,TRBV20-1,NA,TGCAGCACGGCCGGGAGCACCTACGGCTACACCTTC,CSTAGSTYGYTF
NA,TRBJ2-3,TRBV20-1,NA,TGCAGTGCTACCCTTGTGGATACGCAGTATTTT,CSATLVDTQYF
TRBD2,TRBJ2-7,TRBV7-9,many,TGTGCCGCAGGGGGTAGCGGGAGTTCCGAGCAGTACTTC,CAAGGSGSSEQYF
TRBD1,TRBJ1-6,TRBV5-1,NA,TGCGCCAGCAGCTGGGGACAGGCCGATAATTCACCCCTCCACTTT,CASSWGQADNSPLHF
NA,TRBJ1-5,TRBV20-1,many,TGCAGTGCTAGAGACCTGGTTCTGGGTAGCAATCAGCCCCAGCATTTT,CSARDLVLGSNQPQHF
NA,TRBJ1-4,TRBV5-1,many,TGCGCCAGCAGCTTGGCAGGGGCAACAACTAATGAAAAACTGTTTTTT,CASSLAGATTNEKLFF
NA,TRBJ2-3,TRBV10-3,NA,TGTGCCATCAGTCGGAGGTCCGACACAGATACGCAGTATTTT,CAISRRSDTDTQYF
NA,TRBJ1-6,TRBV25-1,NA,TGTGCCAGCAGCGGGGACGGGCAGACTTCACCCCTCCACTTT,CASSGDGQTSPLHF
TRBD1,TRBJ2-7,TRBV6-5,many,TGTGCCAGCAGCCCCGGGACAGGGGTCGGCGAGCAGTACTTC,CASSPGTGVGEQYF
TRBD1,TRBJ2-7,TRBV30,NA,TGTGCCTGGGCCGGGACAGGGGGAGAGCAGTACTTC,CAWAGTGGEQYF
NA,TRBJ1-3,TRBV10-3,many,TGTGCCATCAGTGAGAAAGGACACCCTCGAAACACCATATATTTT,CAISEKGHPRNTIYF
TRBD1,TRBJ1-4,TRBV11-2,many,TGTGCCAGCAGCACGGGACAGCTTAGTAATGAAAAACTGTTTTTT,CASSTGQLSNEKLFF
NA,TRBJ1-1,TRBV10-3,few,TGTGCCATCAGCTATGCCGTTGGAACTGAAGCTTTCTTT,CAISYAVGTEAFF
NA,TRBJ2-5,TRBV7-6,NA,TGTGCCAGCAGCAACGGGCCCAATCAGCCCCAGTACTTC,CASSNGPNQPQYF
TRBD1,TRBJ1-4,TRBV7-6,few,TGTGCCAGCAGTTTTGAGGGGGCCAATGAAAAACTGTTTTTT,CASSFEGANEKLFF
TRBD1,TRBJ2-7,TRBV7-3,few,TGTGCCAGCAGCCAGCAACAGGGGGACTCCTACGAGCAGTACTTC,CASSQQQGDSYEQYF
TRBD1,TRBJ2-2,TRBV5-1,NA,TGCGCCAGCAAACCGGGACAGGGAGCGAACACCGGGGAGCTGTTTTTT,CASKPGQGANTGELFF
NA,TRBJ1-1,TRBV7-2,many,TGTGCCAGCAGCTTAATAGTGTGGGGGGTGAACACTGAAGCTTTCTTT,CASSLIVWGVNTEAFF
TRBD1,TRBJ1-4,TRBV5-1,NA,TGCGCCGGCAGCTTGAGGGGCAGGGGGCGCGAGGATGAAAAACTGTTTTTT,CAGSLRGRGREDEKLFF
TRBD1,TRBJ2-5,TRBV7-2,many,TGTGCCAGCAGCTCAATGGGACAGGAAAGAGAGACCCAGTACTTC,CASSSMGQERETQYF
TRBD2,TRBJ2-7,TRBV5-1,few,TGCGCCAGCAGCTCGGGACTAGAGCCCTACGAGCAGTACTTC,CASSSGLEPYEQYF
TRBD1,TRBJ1-1,TRBV7-2,many,TGTGCCAGCAGCTTAGCTCCTCAGGGGGTTAAGACTGAAGCTTTCTTT,CASSLAPQGVKTEAFF
NA,TRBJ1-1,TRBV14,many,TGTGCCAGCAGCCCCCGGGAGCACGAAGCTTTCTTT,CASSPREHEAFF
TRBD2,TRBJ2-7,TRBV29-1,many,TGCAGCGTGGGGACTAGCGGGCGACCCCTCTTC,CSVGTSGRPLF
TRBD1,TRBJ2-7,TRBV5-4,NA,TGTGCCAGCAGCCGACAGGGGGCCCCCTACGAGCAGTACTTC,CASSRQGAPYEQYF
NA,TRBJ2-5,TRBV10-2,NA,TGCGCCAGCAGTGCGGGCCAGGGGTTTGGAGGAGAGACCCAGTACTTC,CASSAGQGFGGETQYF
NA,TRBJ1-5,TRBV19,few,TGTGCCAGTAGTAGTGAGGGGGGGGCCCGCAATCAGCCCCAGCATTTT,CASSSEGGARNQPQHF
TRBD2,TRBJ2-5,TRBV6-2/TRBV6-3,few,TGTGCCAGCAGTTACGACCGTGGTAGCGGGAGATCGAAGACCCAGTACTTC,CASSYDRGSGRSKTQYF
TRBD1,TRBJ2-6,TRBV15,NA,TGTGCCACCAGCAGCCGAACAGGGGGCAACGTCCTGACTTTC,CATSSRTGGNVLTF
TRBD1,TRBJ2-7,TRBV7-3,many,TGTGCCAGCAGCTCCGGGACAGGGATGAGCGAGCAGTACTTC,CASSSGTGMSEQYF